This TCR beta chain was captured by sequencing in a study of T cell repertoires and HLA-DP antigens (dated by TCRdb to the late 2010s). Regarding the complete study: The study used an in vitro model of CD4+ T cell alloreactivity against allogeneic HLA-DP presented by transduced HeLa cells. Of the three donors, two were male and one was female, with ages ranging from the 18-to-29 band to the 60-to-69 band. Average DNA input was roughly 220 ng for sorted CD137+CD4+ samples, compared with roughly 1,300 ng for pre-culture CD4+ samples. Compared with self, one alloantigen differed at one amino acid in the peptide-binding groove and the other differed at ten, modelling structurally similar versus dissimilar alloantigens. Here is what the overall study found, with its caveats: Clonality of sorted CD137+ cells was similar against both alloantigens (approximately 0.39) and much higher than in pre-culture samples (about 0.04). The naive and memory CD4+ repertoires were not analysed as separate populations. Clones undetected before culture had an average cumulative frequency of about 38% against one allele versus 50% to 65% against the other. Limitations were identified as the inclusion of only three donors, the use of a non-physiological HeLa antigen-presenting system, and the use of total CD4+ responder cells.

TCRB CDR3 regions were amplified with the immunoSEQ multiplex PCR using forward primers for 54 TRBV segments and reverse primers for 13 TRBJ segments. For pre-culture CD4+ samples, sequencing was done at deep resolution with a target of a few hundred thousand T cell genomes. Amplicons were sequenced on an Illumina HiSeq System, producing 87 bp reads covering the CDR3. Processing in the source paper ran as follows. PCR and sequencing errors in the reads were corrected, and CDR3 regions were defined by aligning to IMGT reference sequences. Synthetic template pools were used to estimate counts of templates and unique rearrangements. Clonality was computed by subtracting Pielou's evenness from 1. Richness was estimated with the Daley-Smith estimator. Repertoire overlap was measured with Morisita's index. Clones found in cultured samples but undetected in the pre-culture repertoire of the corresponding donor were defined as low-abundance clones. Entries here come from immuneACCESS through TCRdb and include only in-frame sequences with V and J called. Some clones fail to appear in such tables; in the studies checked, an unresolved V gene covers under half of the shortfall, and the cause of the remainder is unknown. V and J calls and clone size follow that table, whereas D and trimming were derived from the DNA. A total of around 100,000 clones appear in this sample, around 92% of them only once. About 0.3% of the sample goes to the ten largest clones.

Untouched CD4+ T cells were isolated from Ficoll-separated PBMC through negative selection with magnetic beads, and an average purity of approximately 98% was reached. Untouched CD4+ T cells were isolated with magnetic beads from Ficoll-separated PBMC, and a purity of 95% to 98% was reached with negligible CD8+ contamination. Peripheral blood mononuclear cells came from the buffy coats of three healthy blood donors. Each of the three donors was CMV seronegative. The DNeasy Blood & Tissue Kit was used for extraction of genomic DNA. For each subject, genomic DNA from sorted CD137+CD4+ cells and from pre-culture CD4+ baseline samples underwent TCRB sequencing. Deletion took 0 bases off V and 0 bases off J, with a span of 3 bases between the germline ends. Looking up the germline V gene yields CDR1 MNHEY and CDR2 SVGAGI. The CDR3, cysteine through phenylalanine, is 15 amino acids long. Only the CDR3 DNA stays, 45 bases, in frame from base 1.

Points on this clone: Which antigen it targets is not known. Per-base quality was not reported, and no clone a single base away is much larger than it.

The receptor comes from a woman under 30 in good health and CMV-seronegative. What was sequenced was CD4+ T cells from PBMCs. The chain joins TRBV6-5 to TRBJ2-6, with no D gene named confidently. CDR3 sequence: CASSYSTSGANVLTF. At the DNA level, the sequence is TGTGCCAGCAGTTACTCGACCTCTGGGGCCAACGTCCTGACTTTC.